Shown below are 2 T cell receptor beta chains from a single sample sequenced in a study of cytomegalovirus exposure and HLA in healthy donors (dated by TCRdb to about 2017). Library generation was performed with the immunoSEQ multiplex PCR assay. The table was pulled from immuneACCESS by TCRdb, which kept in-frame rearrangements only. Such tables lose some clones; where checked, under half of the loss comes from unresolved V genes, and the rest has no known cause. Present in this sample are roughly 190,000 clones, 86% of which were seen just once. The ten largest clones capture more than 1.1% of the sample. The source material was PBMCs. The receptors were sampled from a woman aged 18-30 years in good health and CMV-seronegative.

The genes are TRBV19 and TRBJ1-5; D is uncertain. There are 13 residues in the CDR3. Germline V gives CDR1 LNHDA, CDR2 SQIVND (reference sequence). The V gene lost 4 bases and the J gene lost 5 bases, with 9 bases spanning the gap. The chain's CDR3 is CASSTRLDQPQHF. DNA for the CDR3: TGTGCCAGTAGTACACGGTTAGATCAGCCCCAGCATTTT.

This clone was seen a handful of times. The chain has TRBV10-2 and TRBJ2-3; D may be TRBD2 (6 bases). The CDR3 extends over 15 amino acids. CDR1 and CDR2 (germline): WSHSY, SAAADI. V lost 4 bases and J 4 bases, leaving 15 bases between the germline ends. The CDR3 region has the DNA TGCGCCAGCAGTGCGGAGGGGCCGGGACCAGATACGCAGTATTTT. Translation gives CASSAEGPGPDTQYF.